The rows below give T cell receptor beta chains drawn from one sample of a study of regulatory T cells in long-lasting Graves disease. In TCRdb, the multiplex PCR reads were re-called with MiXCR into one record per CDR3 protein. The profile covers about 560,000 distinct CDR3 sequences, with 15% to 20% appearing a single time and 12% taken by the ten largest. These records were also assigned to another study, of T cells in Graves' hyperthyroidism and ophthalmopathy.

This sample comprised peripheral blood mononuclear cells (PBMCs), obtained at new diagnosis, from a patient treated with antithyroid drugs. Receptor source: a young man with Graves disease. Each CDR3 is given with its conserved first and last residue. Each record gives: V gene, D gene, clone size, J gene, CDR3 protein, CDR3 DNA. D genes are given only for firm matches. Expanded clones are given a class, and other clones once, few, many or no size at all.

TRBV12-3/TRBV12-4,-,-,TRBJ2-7,CASSIRLYEQYF,TGTGCCAGCAGTATACGTTTGTACGAGCAGTACTTC
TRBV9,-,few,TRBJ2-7,CASSVGGGTWEQYF,TGTGCCAGCAGCGTAGGAGGAGGGACTTGGGAGCAGTACTTC
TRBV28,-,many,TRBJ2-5,CASSLSDQETQYF,TGTGCCAGCAGCCTCTCCGACCAAGAGACCCAGTACTTC
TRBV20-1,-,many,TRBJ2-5,CSAPLGGETQYF,TGCAGTGCCCCACTCGGGGGAGAGACCCAGTACTTC
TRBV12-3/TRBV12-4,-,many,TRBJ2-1,CASRPTSGATYNEQFF,TGTGCCAGCAGACCAACCAGCGGAGCCACCTACAATGAGCAGTTCTTC
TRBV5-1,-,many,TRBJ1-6,CASSLVAGADGSPLHF,TGCGCCAGCAGCTTGGTTGCCGGGGCCGACGGGTCACCCCTCCACTTT
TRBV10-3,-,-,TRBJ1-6,CAISDSATVNSPLHF,TGTGCCATCAGTGATTCGGCGACGGTAAATTCACCCCTCCACTTT
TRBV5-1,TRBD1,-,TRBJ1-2,CASSLRGTGVYGYTF,TGCGCCAGCAGCTTGAGGGGGACAGGGGTCTATGGCTACACCTTC
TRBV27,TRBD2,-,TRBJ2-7,CASRDTAGPGYEQYF,TGTGCCAGCAGAGATACAGCGGGACCAGGCTACGAGCAGTACTTC
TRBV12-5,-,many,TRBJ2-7,CASVHTGSYEQYF,TGTGCTAGTGTCCACACAGGGTCCTACGAGCAGTACTTC
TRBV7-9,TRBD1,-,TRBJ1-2,CASSGLRGHYYGYTF,TGTGCCAGCAGCGGACTGAGGGGGCACTACTATGGCTACACCTTC
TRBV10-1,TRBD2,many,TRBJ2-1,CASSEWTGGNEQFF,TGCGCCAGCAGTGAGTGGACGGGGGGCAATGAGCAGTTCTTC
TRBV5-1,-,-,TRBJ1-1,CASGPQRKDTEAFF,TGCGCCAGCGGTCCGCAACGGAAGGACACTGAAGCTTTCTTT
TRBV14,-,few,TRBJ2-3,CASSQDWGVDTQYF,TGTGCCAGCAGCCAAGATTGGGGGGTTGATACGCAGTATTTT
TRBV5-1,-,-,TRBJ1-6,CASKGEGRSSPLHF,TGCGCCAGCAAGGGCGAGGGAAGGAGTTCACCCCTCCACTTT
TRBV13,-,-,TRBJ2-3,CASSLGAVGAGTDTQYF,TGTGCCAGCAGCTTAGGAGCGGTCGGGGCGGGCACAGATACGCAGTATTTT
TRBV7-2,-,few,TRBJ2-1,CASSDLASVSHEQFF,TGTGCCAGCAGCGATCTAGCTTCAGTCAGCCATGAGCAGTTCTTC
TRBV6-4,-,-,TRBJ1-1,CASSDSLGGTEAFF,TGTGCCAGCAGTGACTCGTTAGGGGGTACTGAAGCTTTCTTT
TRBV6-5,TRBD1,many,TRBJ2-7,CASSYSTGQPEQYF,TGTGCCAGCAGTTACTCAACGGGACAGCCCGAGCAGTACTTC
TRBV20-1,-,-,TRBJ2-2,CSAKQGVTGELFF,TGCAGTGCTAAACAGGGAGTCACCGGGGAGCTGTTTTTT
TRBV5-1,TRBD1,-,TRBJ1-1,CASSLAGYGDRALRTEAFF,TGCGCCAGCAGCTTGGCGGGTTATGGGGACAGGGCCCTTAGGACTGAAGCTTTCTTT
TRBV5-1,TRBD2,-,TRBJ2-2,CASSLGALAGPTGELFF,TGCGCCAGCAGCTTAGGGGCGCTAGCGGGACCCACCGGGGAGCTGTTTTTT
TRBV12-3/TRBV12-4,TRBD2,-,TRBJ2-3,CASTPGTSGITQYF,TGTGCCAGCACCCCTGGGACTAGCGGGATTACGCAGTATTTT
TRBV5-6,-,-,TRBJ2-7,CASSLRVSEQYF,TGTGCCAGCAGCTTGAGAGTGAGCGAGCAGTACTTC
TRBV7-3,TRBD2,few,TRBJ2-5,CASSPGTSGRTETQYF,TGTGCCAGCAGCCCCGGGACTAGCGGGAGAACGGAGACCCAGTACTTC
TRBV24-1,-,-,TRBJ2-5,CATSLGETQYF,TGTGCCACCAGTCTGGGCGAGACCCAGTACTTC
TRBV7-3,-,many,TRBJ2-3,CASSLTTEGLDVKDTQYF,TGTGCCAGCAGCTTAACCACCGAAGGACTCGATGTTAAGGATACGCAGTATTTT
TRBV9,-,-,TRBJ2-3,CASSVDLSSSTDTQYF,TGTGCCAGCAGCGTAGACTTGTCCTCTAGCACAGATACGCAGTATTTT
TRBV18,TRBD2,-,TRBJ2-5,CASSRTSGSGETQYF,TGTGCCAGCTCCCGGACTAGCGGGAGCGGAGAGACCCAGTACTTC
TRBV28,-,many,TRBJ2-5,CASSPTSRETQYF,TGTGCCAGCAGTCCGACTAGTAGGGAGACCCAGTACTTC
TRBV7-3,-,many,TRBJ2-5,CARTTVYQETQYF,TGTGCCAGGACTACCGTGTACCAAGAGACCCAGTACTTC
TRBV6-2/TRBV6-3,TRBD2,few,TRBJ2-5,CASSEAGRAGETQYF,TGTGCCAGCAGTGAAGCGGGAAGGGCAGGAGAGACCCAGTACTTC
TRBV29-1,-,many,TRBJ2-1,CSVEGQGVYNEQFF,TGCAGCGTTGAAGGGCAGGGAGTCTACAATGAGCAGTTCTTC
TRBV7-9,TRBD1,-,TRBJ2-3,CASSRTQTGVEDTQYF,TGTGCCAGCAGCCGGACGCAGACAGGGGTGGAAGATACGCAGTATTTT
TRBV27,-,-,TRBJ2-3,CASSPTGGRTDTQYF,TGTGCCAGCAGCCCGACTGGGGGACGCACAGATACGCAGTATTTT
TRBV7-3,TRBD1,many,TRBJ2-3,CASSQTGAMTDTQYF,TGTGCCAGCAGCCAGACAGGGGCTATGACAGATACGCAGTATTTT
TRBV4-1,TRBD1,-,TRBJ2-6,CASSHRTGAVSGANVLTF,TGCGCCAGCAGCCACCGGACAGGGGCCGTCTCTGGGGCCAACGTCCTGACTTTC
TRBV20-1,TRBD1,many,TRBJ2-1,CSALSGGEEQFF,TGCAGTGCTCTGTCAGGGGGAGAAGAGCAGTTCTTC
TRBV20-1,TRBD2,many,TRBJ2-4,CSATGLAGVGGLGNIQYF,TGCAGTGCTACCGGACTAGCGGGAGTAGGAGGTTTGGGAAACATTCAGTACTTC
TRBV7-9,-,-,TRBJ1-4,CASSSTRGEVKLFF,TGTGCCAGCAGCTCTACCAGGGGAGAGGTAAAACTGTTTTTT
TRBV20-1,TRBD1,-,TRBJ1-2,CSARDGFDRGGGYGYTF,TGCAGTGCTAGAGATGGATTCGACAGGGGAGGAGGCTATGGCTACACCTTC
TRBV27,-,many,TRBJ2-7,CASSSPGSGESYEQYF,TGTGCCAGCAGTTCCCCGGGTAGCGGAGAATCCTACGAGCAGTACTTC
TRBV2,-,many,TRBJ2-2,CAGGKTNTGELFF,TGTGCTGGGGGGAAAACGAACACCGGGGAGCTGTTTTTT
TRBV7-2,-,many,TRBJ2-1,CASSLGAAEAYNEQFF,TGTGCCAGCAGCTTAGGGGCTGCTGAAGCGTACAATGAGCAGTTCTTC
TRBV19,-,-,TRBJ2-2,CASSIGQFTGELFF,TGTGCCAGTAGTATCGGACAGTTCACCGGGGAGCTGTTTTTT
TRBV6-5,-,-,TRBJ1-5,CASSYSKGSGRVCQPQHF,TGTGCCAGCAGTTACTCGAAGGGGTCGGGTCGGGTCTGTCAGCCCCAGCATTTT
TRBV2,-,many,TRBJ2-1,CASKPDYNEQFF,TGTGCCAGCAAGCCGGATTACAATGAGCAGTTCTTC
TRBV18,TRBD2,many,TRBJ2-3,CASSLLAGGPDTQYF,TGTGCCAGCTCACTTCTAGCGGGAGGGCCAGATACGCAGTATTTT
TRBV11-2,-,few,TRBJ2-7,CASSSNGHASYEQYF,TGTGCCAGCAGTTCTAACGGCCACGCGTCCTACGAGCAGTACTTC
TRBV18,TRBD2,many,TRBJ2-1,CASSLESGRALNEQFF,TGTGCCAGCTCACTCGAAAGCGGGAGGGCCTTGAATGAGCAGTTCTTC
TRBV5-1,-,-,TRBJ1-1,CASSLEPGRMNTEAFF,TGCGCCAGCAGCTTGGAACCGGGACGAATGAACACTGAAGCTTTCTTT
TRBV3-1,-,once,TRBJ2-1,CASSHWDEQFF,TGTGCCAGCAGCCATTGGGACGAGCAGTTCTTC
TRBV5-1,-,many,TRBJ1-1,CASSFGGDTEAFF,TGTGCCAGCAGCTTTGGGGGAGACACTGAAGCTTTCTTT
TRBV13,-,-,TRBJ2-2,CASSRLEEANTGELFF,TGTGCCAGCAGCAGACTAGAGGAAGCGAACACCGGGGAGCTGTTTTTT
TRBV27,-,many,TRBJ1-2,CASSNGPVRLGYGYTF,TGTGCCAGCAGTAACGGACCGGTTCGTCTAGGCTATGGCTACACCTTC